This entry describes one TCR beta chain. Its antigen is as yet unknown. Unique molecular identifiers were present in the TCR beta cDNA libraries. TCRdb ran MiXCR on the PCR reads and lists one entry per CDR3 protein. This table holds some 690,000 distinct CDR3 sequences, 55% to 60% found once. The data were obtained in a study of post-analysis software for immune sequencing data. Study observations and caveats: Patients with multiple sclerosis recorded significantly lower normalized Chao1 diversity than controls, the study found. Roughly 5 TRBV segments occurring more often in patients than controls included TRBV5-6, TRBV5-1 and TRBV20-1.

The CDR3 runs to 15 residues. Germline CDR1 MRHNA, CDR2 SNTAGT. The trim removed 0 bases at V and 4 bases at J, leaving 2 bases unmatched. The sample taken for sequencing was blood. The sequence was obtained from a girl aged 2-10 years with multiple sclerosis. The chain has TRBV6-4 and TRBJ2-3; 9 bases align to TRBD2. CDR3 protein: CASSDSAGGPDTQYF. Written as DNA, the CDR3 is TGTGCCAGCAGTGACTCCGCGGGGGGGCCAGATACGCAGTATTTT.